What follows are 10 T cell receptor beta chains derived from one specimen sequenced in a study of T cells in Graves' hyperthyroidism and ophthalmopathy. TCR beta CDR3 regions were amplified from RNA transcripts. Using the HTBI primer set, a first-round RT-PCR was run on the TCR CDR3. MiXCR, run by TCRdb on the multiplex PCR reads, gives a single entry per CDR3 protein. The sample has about 400,000 distinct CDR3 sequences, roughly 15% seen once. The sequencing sample was made of blood. The source of these receptors is a young woman with Graves' hyperthyroidism.

This clonotype was counted many times. V gene TRBV7-2 combines with J gene TRBJ1-4, with TRBD1 matching over 10 bases. With V trimmed by 5 bases and J by 5 bases, 2 bases remained unmatched. Germline CDR1 reads SGHTA; CDR2 reads FQGNSA. This CDR3 comprises 14 residues. Written as DNA, the CDR3 is TGTGCCAGCAGCGACAGGGGGCGCAATGAAAAACTGTTTTTT. Its protein is CASSDRGRNEKLFF.

This clonotype was seen ten or more times. The rearrangement joins TRBV9 to TRBJ2-1; perhaps TRBD2 as D (6 bases). The CDR3 is made up of 16 amino acids. The germline CDR1 and CDR2 sequences are SGDLS and YYNGEE. V shed 0 bases and J shed 6 bases, with 16 bases lying between them. CDR3 in DNA: TGTGCCAGCAGCGTAGGGGGAGACTACGGGAGCAATGAGCAGTTCTTC. Protein: CASSVGGDYGSNEQFF.

This clonotype has a handful of counts. The genes are TRBV20-1 and TRBJ2-6, with D tentatively TRBD1 (6 bases). The CDR3 spans 14 residues. CDR1 is DFQATT and CDR2 is SNEGSKA in the germline V gene (reference sequence). Trimming took off 3 bases at V and 4 bases at J, with 10 bases between the two ends. The CDR3 loop reads CSARAGAGANVLTF. The CDR3 coding sequence is TGCAGTGCTAGGGCAGGGGCCGGGGCCAACGTCCTGACTTTC.

This clonotype came up many times. The chain is built from TRBV9 and TRBJ2-1; 11 bases match TRBD2. Germline lookup yields CDR1 SGDLS and CDR2 YYNGEE. Germline trimming cut 3 bases from V and 9 bases from J; bases unmatched to any gene: 11. The CDR3 covers 16 residues. CDR3 sequence (DNA): TGTGCCAGCAGCGCCCTGCGGGTAGCGGGAGGGAGTGAGCAGTTCTTC. This sequence encodes CASSALRVAGGSEQFF.

This clonotype was seen repeatedly, ten times or more. The genes are TRBV12-3 or TRBV12-4 and TRBJ2-7; 7 nucleotides line up with TRBD1. The CDR3 length is 13 residues. J lost 2 bases, V lost 7 bases, and 5 bases had no gene match. The CDR3 DNA is TGTGCCAGCACCGAACAGGGGACCTACGAGCAGTACTTC. This encodes CASTEQGTYEQYF.

This clonotype occurred a few times. At one end the junction does not follow the germline gene, possibly because of a read error. The gene calls are TRBV10-1 and TRBJ2-1; 8 bases align to TRBD2. The CDR3 spans 19 residues. The V gene's germline CDR1 is WNHNN and CDR2 SYGVQD (reference sequence). DNA for the CDR3: TGTGCCAGCAGCGAACCGGGACTAGTAGGGTCCAGCTCCTACAATGAGCAGTTCTTC. Encoded protein: CASSEPGLVGSSSYNEQFF.

In its sample, this clonotype was seen many times. The V and J genes are TRBV5-6 and TRBJ2-2, with 8 positions matching TRBD2. In germline, CDR1 is SGHDT, CDR2 YYEEEE. The CDR3 loop spans 15 amino acids. V trimming: 2 bases; J trimming: 6 bases; junction bases outside the gene matches: 6. This CDR3 is CASSLIVGLAGELFF. The CDR3 DNA sequence: TGTGCCAGCAGCTTAATCGTGGGACTAGCCGGGGAGCTGTTTTTT.

This clonotype was seen only a few times. The chain employs TRBV6-1 and TRBJ1-2; D may be TRBD1 (5 bases). CDR1 is MNHNS and CDR2 is SASEGT in the germline V gene. The CDR3 runs to 16 residues. Trimming left V 7 bases short and J 5 bases short, with 23 bases between. In DNA, the CDR3 is TGTGCCAGCACCCCTTATATAGGGGTAGGGGTTTATGGCTACACCTTC. The encoded protein is CASTPYIGVGVYGYTF.

V and J are TRBV12-3 or TRBV12-4 and TRBJ2-1; 10 nucleotides align to TRBD1. V trimming: 6 bases; J trimming: 4 bases; junction bases outside the gene matches: 9. There are 16 residues in the CDR3. The CDR3, as DNA: TGTGCCAGCAGGTCTCTTGGGACAGGGGCATACAATGAGCAGTTCTTC. It encodes CASRSLGTGAYNEQFF.

The table lists this clonotype with many counts. The V call is TRBV30, the J call TRBJ2-7, with a tentative D call TRBD1 (5 bases). This CDR3 is 12 amino acids long. Looked up from germline, CDR1 is GTSNPN and CDR2 is SVGIG (reference sequence). V was pared by 0 bases and J by 3 bases, with 6 bases between. CDR3: CAWSVDSYEQYF. CDR3 nucleotide sequence: TGTGCCTGGAGTGTCGACAGCTACGAGCAGTACTTC.